This T cell receptor (beta chain) was sequenced for a study of blood T cells in healthy people across ages. Study conclusions and caveats: A strong correlation was found between TCR beta diversity and the percentage of naive T cells.

As to this clonotype: Its matching antigen is unknown.

The CDR3 length is 12 residues. Germline V lookup: CDR1 SQVTM, CDR2 ANQGSEA. Through a sample-barcoded 5' primer and a J-beta primer mix, a second PCR was run for roughly 7 to 12 cycles. TCRdb redid the calling of the 5' RACE reads with MiXCR, one entry per CDR3 protein. The sample lists 800,000 or so distinct CDR3 sequences; roughly 25% were seen once. These data were also reused for a study on T cells of mothers and their children.

Sequencing used blood. The V and J genes are TRBV29-1 and TRBJ2-5; D tentatively fits TRBD1 or TRBD2 (5 bases each). The assigned J gene may be wrong: the sequence end matches TRBJ2-1 better. The clonotype was recovered from a boy younger than 18 in good health. For the CDR3, the DNA is TGCAGCGTTGAGGGGCAAGGTGGGGGGCAGTTCTTC. Translating gives CSVEGQGGGQFF.